Here is one T cell receptor beta chain with its context. Its specific antigen is unknown. No per-base quality is available; no much larger clone lies one base away. Read against the paper, the sample's time point label means: baseline before first vaccination. Vaccinee samples were obtained from the UK trials COV001 and COV002, which included a single-blind randomized controlled phase 2/3 trial of AZD1222 (ChAdOx1 nCoV-19) in healthy adults. For TCRbeta chain sequencing, PBMC samples were collected from trial participants at day 0 and at day 28 after the second dose. The sample belongs to a study of T cell responses to AZD1222 COVID-19 vaccine (dated by TCRdb to about 2021). Turning to the overall study: AZD1222 recipients given second doses at about 4 weeks or at about 12 weeks were pooled, since spike-specific TCR depth and breadth were not found to differ between the two schedules. Enrollment into the trials was organized by age into subgroups of 18-55, 56-69 and 70-plus years, and those subgroups contained roughly 150, 30 and 60 TCR-sequenced participants, respectively. TCR sequencing covered roughly 230 trial participants: 200 to 220 given two doses of AZD1222 and around 26 given two doses of MenACWY control vaccine. The paper as a whole reports these results and caveats: Most participants were white British and females outnumbered males, and the authors suggested that clonal diversity may have been underestimated. The 56-69-year group was small, and its depth increase did not reach significance, likely because of low power. Because no day 14 peak-response samples were available, repertoires were characterized only after the peak T cell response. The whole spike protein was spanned by vaccine-associated CD4 TCRs, and dominant responses were seen in regions 160-218 and 743-854. Only 5 to 7 AZD1222 recipients were SARS-CoV-2 seropositive at baseline, limiting conclusions about previously exposed vaccinees. Epitopes outside the regions mutated in the B.1.351 and B.1.1.7 variants were reportedly recognized by nearly half of the unique spike-specific TCRs. A significant rise in spike-specific TCR breadth and depth was observed after two AZD1222 doses relative to day 0 and relative to MenACWY recipients.

The CDR3 regions of human TCRbeta chains were analyzed by immunosequencing. Processing in the source paper ran as follows. Repertoire TCRs were matched against a reference library of SARS-CoV-2-specific TCRs generated with the MIRA antigen-specificity platform. Breadth meant the fraction of unique TCRs that were SARS-CoV-2-associated, whereas depth meant the fraction of total T cells that were SARS-CoV-2-associated. Using the MIRA data, each spike-specific TCR was assigned both to the spike region to which the TCR was reactive and to a CD4 or CD8 class. Log10-transformed breadth and depth values were compared by one-way ANOVA with Sidak's multiple comparisons tests. TCRdb limited this immuneACCESS table to in-frame rearrangements with V and J called. A share of clones is missing; checked studies link under half to unresolved V genes, and the rest is unexplained. The V and J calls and clone size come from that table; D and trimming were worked out from the DNA. In all, the sample holds 90,000 to 150,000 clones, and about nine tenths of those were seen once. The top ten clonotypes cover approximately 1.2% of the sample.

The CDR3 measures 17 amino acids from cysteine to phenylalanine. Of the read, only the CDR3 DNA is kept; its 51 bases are in frame from base 1. CDR1 and CDR2, per the germline V gene, are SGHAT and FQNNGV. V lost 1 base and J lost 2 bases; the stretch between them is 17 bases long. The chain was built from TRBV11-2 and TRBJ1-1, with the D segment identity uncertain. The specimen was peripheral blood, collected on day 0 of AZD1222 vaccination. This clonotype originated in an adult in good health. The DNA is TGTGCCAGCAGCTTAGCCGGGATCTTCACTTTCAACACTGAAGCTTTCTTT. Translated, this gives CASSLAGIFTFNTEAFF.